This T cell receptor beta chain derives from a study of T-cell reconstitution after alpha-beta-depleted transplantation in children. The study, taken as a whole, reports: Recipient T cells and thymic progenitors that survived were the source of the high TCRbeta diversity seen at day 60 in some patients. Where alpha-beta T cells came from about two months after transplant was reportedly several hundred expanded graft clones. Newly generated T cells supplied most T-cell counts and diversity one year post-transplant.

Germline V gives CDR1 ENHRY, CDR2 SYGVKD. The CDR3 extends over 12 amino acids. The V end was cut by 3 bases, the J end by 4 bases, with 6 bases between. This clonotype was seen many times. Its specificity is not known. Preparation of the TCRbeta library was carried out with unique molecular identifiers. TCRdb called the PCR reads again in MiXCR, with one record for every CDR3 protein. Among about 110,000 distinct CDR3 sequences listed, around 6.4% were seen once. The material was PBMCs, mostly from graft donor cells, obtained 360 days after TCRalphabeta/CD19-depleted stem cell transplant. The J gene is TRBJ1-1, the V gene TRBV10-3, with D possibly being TRBD1 (5 bases). The sequence came from a male patient between 2 and 10 years old who had a stem cell transplant for acute lymphoblastic leukemia, so the T cells may come from the graft donor. The CDR3 spells CAISDRVTEAFF. CDR3 DNA sequence: TGTGCCATCAGTGACAGGGTCACTGAAGCTTTCTTT.